These 12 T cell receptor beta chains originate from one sample sequenced in a study of blood T cells in healthy people across ages. A J-beta primer mix and a sample-barcoded 5' primer were used in a second PCR of roughly 6 to 12 cycles. TCRdb redid the calling of the 5' RACE reads with MiXCR, one entry per CDR3 protein. The table lists over 700,000 distinct CDR3 sequences, roughly 25% of them singletons, with around 9.2% in the top ten. In addition, the sample was reused for a study of T cells of mothers and their children.

Sequencing was performed on blood. The receptors stem from a boy younger than 18 in good health.

This clonotype was seen many times. The chain couples TRBV5-1 to TRBJ2-1; D gene ambiguous. This CDR3 region has 13 residues. CDR1 is SGHRS and CDR2 is YFSETQ in the germline V gene. Trimming took 4 bases from V and 4 from J, leaving 9 bases between them. The CDR3 sequence: CASSLYGYNEQFF. DNA for the CDR3: TGCGCCAGCAGCCTATACGGGTACAATGAGCAGTTCTTC.

The chain links TRBV7-3 to TRBJ2-1; D may be TRBD2 (5 bases). CDR1 SGHTA and CDR2 FQGTGA come from the germline V gene. V lost 4 bases to trimming and J lost 4 bases, with 17 bases between them. The CDR3 is 16 residues long. This chain's CDR3 is CASSYLANTLYNEQFF. The CDR3 bases are TGTGCCAGCAGCTACTTAGCGAACACACTGTACAATGAGCAGTTCTTC.

This clonotype was seen only a few times. The V gene is TRBV7-9, the J gene TRBJ1-2; TRBD1 might be the D (6 bases). The CDR3 consists of 13 residues. V lost 1 base, J lost 7 bases, and 10 bases lay in between. Germline lookup yields CDR1 SEHNR and CDR2 FQNEAQ (reference sequence). The CDR3: CASSLGGRGGYTF. As DNA, the CDR3 is TGTGCCAGCAGCTTAGGGGGGCGTGGTGGCTACACCTTC. The full variable domain, its missing parts supplied by reference TRBV7-9 and TRBJ1-2, is DTGVSQNPRHKITKRGQNVTFRCDPISEHNRLYWYRQTLGQGPEFLTYFQNEAQLEKSRLLSDRFSAERPKGSFSTLEIQRTEQGDSAMYLCASSLGGRGGYTFGSGTRLTVV.

This clonotype appeared a few times. This sequence joins TRBV9 and TRBJ2-5, with TRBD2 matching over 12 bases. The CDR3 totals 16 residues. Germline V CDR1 and CDR2: SGDLS, YYNGEE. V was pared by 3 bases and J by 4 bases, with 7 bases of the junction left unmatched. This chain's CDR3 is CASSATSGSSRETQYF. The CDR3 bases are TGTGCCAGCAGCGCGACTAGCGGGAGTAGTAGAGAGACCCAGTACTTC.

This clonotype was counted at least ten times. The rearrangement links TRBV20-1 to TRBJ2-7; TRBD1 matches 9 bases. V lost 0 bases and J lost 3; bases outside the gene matches: 6. Germline lookup yields CDR1 DFQATT and CDR2 SNEGSKA (reference sequence). This CDR3 spans 15 amino acids. CDR3 protein: CSARDPGTGIYEQYF. CDR3 DNA sequence: TGCAGTGCTAGAGACCCCGGGACAGGGATCTACGAGCAGTACTTC.

CDR3 in DNA: TGCAGTGCTAAGGGGGAAAGCTCCTACGAGCAGTACTTC. This gives the protein CSAKGESSYEQYF. The chain is built from TRBV20-1 and TRBJ2-5; D perhaps matches TRBD1 (6 bases). The J call is doubtful: the DNA matches TRBJ2-7 better. The CDR3 is 13 amino acids. The V gene's germline CDR1 is DFQATT and CDR2 SNEGSKA (reference sequence).

The chain carries TRBV4-3 and TRBJ1-2; a possible D gene is TRBD1 (6 bases). V shed 0 bases and J shed 4 bases, with 12 bases lying between them. This CDR3 is 15 amino acids long. Germline-derived CDR1 and CDR2 are LGHNA and YSLEER. The CDR3 is CASSQDAGGVYGYTF. In DNA form, the CDR3 reads TGCGCCAGCAGCCAAGATGCCGGGGGCGTCTATGGCTACACCTTC.

The rearrangement joins TRBV5-5 to TRBJ1-2; perhaps TRBD1 as D (5 bases). From germline, CDR1 is SGHKS and CDR2 YYEKEE (reference sequence). The CDR3 is 13 amino acids. Trimming stripped 2 bases from V and 4 bases from J, with 9 bases between. The CDR3 DNA is TGTGCCAGCAGCTTCGACAGCGCCTATGGCTACACCTTC. Translating it yields CASSFDSAYGYTF.

The V gene is TRBV7-2, the J gene TRBJ2-1, with D perhaps TRBD2 (6 bases). The CDR3 is 17 residues long. V lost 5 bases to trimming and J lost 0 bases, with 17 bases between them. Germline CDR1 and CDR2: SGHTA and FQGNSA. For the CDR3, the DNA is TGTGCCAGCAGCGAAGGGAGGCGGGCGAGCTCCTACAATGAGCAGTTCTTC. This codes for CASSEGRRASSYNEQFF.

As to this clonotype: Sequence at one end of the junction differs from germline and may be a read error. The V gene is TRBV20-1, the J gene TRBJ2-5, with D maybe TRBD2 (7 bases). Per germline, CDR1 DFQATT and CDR2 SNEGSKA (reference sequence). The CDR3 consists of 17 residues. The CDR3 region is CSARGWRGPTIQETHYF. The CDR3 DNA sequence: TGCAGTGCTAGAGGGTGGCGGGGGCCTACCATCCAAGAGACCCATTACTTC.

V and J are TRBV2 and TRBJ2-5; 11 bases agree with TRBD2. Gene TRBJ2-7 matches the end of the DNA better, so the J call may be wrong. Per the germline V gene, CDR1 is SNHLY and CDR2 is FYNNEI. There are 14 residues in the CDR3. CDR3 DNA sequence: TGTGCCAGCCAATCACTAGCGGGAGTCGGCGAGCAGTACTTC. This sequence encodes CASQSLAGVGEQYF.

The gene calls are TRBV7-2 and TRBJ1-6; no definite D call. Trimming left V 6 bases short and J 5 bases short, with 11 bases between. The CDR3 extends over 14 amino acids. Looked up from germline, CDR1 is SGHTA and CDR2 is FQGNSA. The CDR3 bases are TGTGCCAGCAGAACTCAAGGAAATAATTCACCCCTCCACTTT. This encodes CASRTQGNNSPLHF.